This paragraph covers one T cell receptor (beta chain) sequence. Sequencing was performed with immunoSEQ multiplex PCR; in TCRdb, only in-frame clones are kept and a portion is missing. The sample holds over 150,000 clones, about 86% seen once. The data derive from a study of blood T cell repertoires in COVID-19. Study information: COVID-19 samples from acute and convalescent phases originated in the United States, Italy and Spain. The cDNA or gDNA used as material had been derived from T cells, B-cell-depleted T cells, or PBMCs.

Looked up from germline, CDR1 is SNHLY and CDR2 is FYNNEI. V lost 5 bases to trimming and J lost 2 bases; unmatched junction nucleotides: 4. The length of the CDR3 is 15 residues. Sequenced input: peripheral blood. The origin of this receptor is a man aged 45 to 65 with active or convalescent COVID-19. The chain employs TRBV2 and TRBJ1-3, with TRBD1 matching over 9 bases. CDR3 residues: CASSLQGAAGNTIYF. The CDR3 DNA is TGTGCCAGCAGTTTACAGGGGGCGGCTGGAAACACCATATATTTT.